The rows below give T cell receptor beta chains drawn from one sample of a study of graft-versus-host responses after intestinal transplantation. Produced via immunoSEQ multiplex PCR; TCRdb's table is partial and in-frame only. Counted here are over 10,000 clones, approximately 93% occurring once; the ten biggest clones make up 4% to 5.5%. Sequenced here: PBMCs, sampled about 37 months after intestinal transplantation. These receptors all come from a human patient who received an intestinal transplant, so some T cells may come from the graft donor. Each CDR3 is given with its conserved first and last residue. Each record gives: CDR3 protein, CDR3 DNA, J gene, V gene, clone size, D gene. The D gene is left open where the match is weak. The listing skips clone size in some rows; elsewhere it reads once, few, many or a size class.

CASSTPGDRANYGYTF TGTGCCAGCAGCACTCCAGGGGACAGAGCTAACTATGGCTACACCTTC TRBJ1-2 TRBV7-9 . TRBD1
CASSTGTGGVETQYF TGTGCTAGCAGCACCGGGACAGGGGGCGTAGAGACCCAGTACTTC TRBJ2-5 TRBV7-7 . TRBD1
CASSVEVGPSSGNTIYF TGTGCCAGCAGCGTAGAGGTGGGGCCGAGCTCTGGAAACACCATATATTTT TRBJ1-3 TRBV9 . .
CASSPGGPGELFF TGTGCCAGCAGTCCCGGGGGGCCCGGGGAGCTGTTTTTT TRBJ2-2 TRBV6-5 . .
CASSGTGGDTQYF TGTGCCAGCAGCGGGACAGGGGGAGATACGCAGTATTTT TRBJ2-3 TRBV2 . TRBD1
CASSSPGNLYGYTF TGTGCCAGCTCGAGTCCCGGAAACTTATATGGCTACACCTTC TRBJ1-2 TRBV18 . .
CASSTQGTGELFF TGTGCCAGCAGCACACAGGGTACCGGGGAGCTGTTTTTT TRBJ2-2 TRBV7-6 . .
CASSLVVGAVSQYEQYF TGCGCCAGCAGCTTGGTCGTAGGGGCAGTATCACAATACGAGCAGTACTTC TRBJ2-7 TRBV5-1 . .
CSLRQGNMNTEAFF TGCAGCCTTCGACAGGGAAACATGAACACTGAAGCTTTCTTT TRBJ1-1 TRBV29-1 once TRBD1
CASSRNGWKGTNTEAFF TGCGCCAGCAGTCGGAATGGGTGGAAGGGAACGAACACTGAAGCTTTCTTT TRBJ1-1 TRBV23-1 . .
CASSLVGQAISGYTF TGTGCCAGCAGCTTAGTTGGGCAGGCTATAAGTGGCTACACCTTC TRBJ1-2 TRBV7-9 . .
CASSPAPGTGAINQPQHF TGCGCCAGCAGCCCGGCCCCCGGGACAGGGGCCATAAATCAGCCCCAGCATTTT TRBJ1-5 TRBV5-1 . TRBD1
CASSYSSVYEQYF TGTGCCAGCAGTTACTCGTCCGTCTACGAGCAGTACTTC TRBJ2-7 TRBV6-6 . .
CASSVNRLVGYTF TGTGCCAGCAGTGTGAACCGACTCGTTGGCTACACCTTC TRBJ1-2 TRBV6-5 . .
CAIRAILAKNIQYF TGTGCCATCAGGGCCATTCTAGCCAAAAACATTCAGTACTTC TRBJ2-4 TRBV2 . .
CSAITSNEQFF TGCAGTGCTATCACCTCAAATGAGCAGTTCTTC TRBJ2-1 TRBV20-1 . .
CASSLGRDGTGELFF TGTGCCAGCAGCTTAGGCAGGGACGGCACCGGGGAGCTGTTTTTT TRBJ2-2 TRBV11-3 once .
CTSSRGGGAFF TGCACCAGCAGCCGGGGCGGGGGGGCCTTCTTC TRBJ2-1 TRBV1 . .
CASSPNPGQGAYEQYF TGTGCCAGCAGCCCAAACCCGGGACAGGGGGCCTACGAGCAGTACTTC TRBJ2-7 TRBV5-5 . TRBD1
CASSPQVADTQYF TGCGCCAGCAGCCCCCAAGTCGCAGATACGCAGTATTTT TRBJ2-3 TRBV5-1 once .
CASSPGWGLSTDTQYF TGTGCCAGCAGCCCCGGGTGGGGCCTAAGCACAGATACGCAGTATTTT TRBJ2-3 TRBV5-8 . .
CASSLLAGAQPYNEQFF TGTGCCAGCAGCTTACTAGCGGGGGCTCAACCCTACAATGAGCAGTTCTTC TRBJ2-1 TRBV7-6 . TRBD2
CASSYGRGAYTGELFF TGTGCCAGCAGTTATGGGCGGGGGGCTTACACCGGGGAGCTGTTTTTT TRBJ2-2 TRBV6-6 few TRBD2
CASSLKQGPQETQYF TGCGCCAGCAGCTTAAAGCAGGGACCCCAGGAGACCCAGTACTTC TRBJ2-5 TRBV5-1 . .
CASSLGWNNEQFF TGTGCTAGCAGCCTAGGATGGAACAATGAGCAGTTCTTC TRBJ2-1 TRBV7-7 . .
CASSLWGTGGGQPQHF TGTGCCAGCAGTTTATGGGGGACAGGGGGCGGGCAGCCCCAGCATTTT TRBJ1-5 TRBV28 . TRBD1
CASKREGNNEKLFF TGTGCCAGCAAAAGGGAGGGAAATAATGAAAAACTGTTTTTT TRBJ1-4 TRBV6-6 once .
CATFSGGQGTQYF TGTGCCACCTTCAGCGGGGGGCAGGGGACCCAGTACTTC TRBJ2-5 TRBV6-1 . TRBD2
CASSQAEPYQPQHF TGCGCCAGCAGTCAGGCGGAACCTTATCAGCCCCAGCATTTT TRBJ1-5 TRBV23-1 . .
CASSVGSGFSYEQYF TGTGCCAGCAGCGTTGGATCAGGTTTTTCCTACGAGCAGTACTTC TRBJ2-7 TRBV6-1 . .
CATSGFPSDQPQHF TGTGCCACCTCAGGGTTCCCCTCCGATCAGCCCCAGCATTTT TRBJ1-5 TRBV5-8 . .
CASSLGPNYGYTF TGCGCCAGCAGCTTAGGACCGAACTATGGCTACACCTTC TRBJ1-2 TRBV5-1 . .
CASNGPGPYNEQFF TGTGCCAGCAACGGGCCCGGACCCTACAATGAGCAGTTCTTC TRBJ2-1 TRBV9 . .
CASSLGSSNYGYTF TGTGCCAGCAGCTTAGGCAGTTCTAACTATGGCTACACCTTC TRBJ1-2 TRBV5-5 . .
CASSPPGQGPGANVLTF TGTGCCAGCAGCCCCCCGGGACAGGGGCCTGGGGCCAACGTCCTGACTTTC TRBJ2-6 TRBV7-2 . TRBD1
CASSVSGGALETQYF TGTGCCAGCAGCGTTAGCGGGGGGGCGTTAGAGACCCAGTACTTC TRBJ2-5 TRBV9 once TRBD2
CASSSFRDTERQYF TGTGCCAGCAGCTCTTTCCGGGACACCGAGAGGCAGTACTTC TRBJ2-7 TRBV7-9 . .
CASTPSDASYEQYF TGCGCCAGCACCCCCTCGGACGCCTCCTACGAGCAGTACTTC TRBJ2-7 TRBV5-1 . .
CASSGLAGGEQFF TGTGCCAGCAGTGGGCTAGCGGGGGGTGAGCAGTTCTTC TRBJ2-1 TRBV6-1 . TRBD2
CASSYTGSGGDEQFF TGTGCCAGCAGTTACACCGGTAGCGGGGGCGATGAGCAGTTCTTC TRBJ2-1 TRBV6-5 . TRBD2
CAISALGASTDTQYF TGTGCCATCAGTGCTCTAGGGGCAAGCACAGATACGCAGTATTTT TRBJ2-3 TRBV10-3 . .
CASSMLWPPGNQPQHF TGTGCCAGTAGTATGTTATGGCCCCCCGGCAATCAGCCCCAGCATTTT TRBJ1-5 TRBV19 . .